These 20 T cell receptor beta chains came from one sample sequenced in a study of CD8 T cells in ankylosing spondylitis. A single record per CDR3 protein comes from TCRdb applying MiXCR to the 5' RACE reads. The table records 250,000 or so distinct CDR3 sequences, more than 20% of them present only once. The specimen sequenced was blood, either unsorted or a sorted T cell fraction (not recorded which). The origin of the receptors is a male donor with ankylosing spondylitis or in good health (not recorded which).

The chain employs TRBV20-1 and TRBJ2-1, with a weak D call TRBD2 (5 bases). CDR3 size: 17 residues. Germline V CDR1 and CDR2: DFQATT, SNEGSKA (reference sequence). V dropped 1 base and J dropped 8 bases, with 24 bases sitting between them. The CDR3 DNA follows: TGCAGTGCTAGAGGTGGACTCAAACTACTTTTTAGCGATGAGCAGTTCTTC. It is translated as CSARGGLKLLFSDEQFF.

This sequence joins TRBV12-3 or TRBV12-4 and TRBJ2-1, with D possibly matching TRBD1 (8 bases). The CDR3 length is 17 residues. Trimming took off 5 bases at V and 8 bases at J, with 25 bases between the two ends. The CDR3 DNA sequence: TGTGCCAGCAGTGGATGGGGGGGCGACAGGGGTCGGGATGAGCAGTTCTTC. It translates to CASSGWGGDRGRDEQFF.

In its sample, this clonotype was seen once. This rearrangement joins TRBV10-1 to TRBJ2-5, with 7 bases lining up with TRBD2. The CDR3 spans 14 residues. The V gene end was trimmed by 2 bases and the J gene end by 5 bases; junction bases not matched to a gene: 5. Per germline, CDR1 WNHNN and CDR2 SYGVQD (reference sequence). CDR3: CASSEGAGRETQYF. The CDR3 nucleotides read TGCGCCAGCAGTGAGGGAGCGGGGAGGGAGACCCAGTACTTC.

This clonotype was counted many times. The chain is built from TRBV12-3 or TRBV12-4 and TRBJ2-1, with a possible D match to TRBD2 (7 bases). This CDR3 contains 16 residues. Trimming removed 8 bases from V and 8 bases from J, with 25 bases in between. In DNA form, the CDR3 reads TGTGCCAGCTCCCCCGATGGACGGGGGGCCTCGGATGAGCAGTTCTTC. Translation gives CASSPDGRGASDEQFF.

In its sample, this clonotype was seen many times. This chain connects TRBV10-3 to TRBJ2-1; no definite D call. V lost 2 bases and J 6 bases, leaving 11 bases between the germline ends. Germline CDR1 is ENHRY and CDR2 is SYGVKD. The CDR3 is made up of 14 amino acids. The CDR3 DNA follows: TGTGCCATCAGTGAGCAGAGAAATGCCAATGAGCAGTTCTTC. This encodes CAISEQRNANEQFF.

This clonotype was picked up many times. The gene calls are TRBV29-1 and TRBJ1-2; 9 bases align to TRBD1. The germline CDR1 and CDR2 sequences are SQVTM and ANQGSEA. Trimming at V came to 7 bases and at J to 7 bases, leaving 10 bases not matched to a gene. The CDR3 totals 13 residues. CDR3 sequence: CSALPQGAFGYTF. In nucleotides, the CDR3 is TGCAGCGCCCTCCCACAGGGGGCCTTTGGCTACACCTTC.

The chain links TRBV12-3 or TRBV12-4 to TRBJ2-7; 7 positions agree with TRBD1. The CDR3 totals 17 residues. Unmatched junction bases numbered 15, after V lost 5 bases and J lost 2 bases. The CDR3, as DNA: TGTGCCAGCAGTAGGGAAAGGACAGGTGGGAATCCCTACGAGCAGTACTTC. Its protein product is CASSRERTGGNPYEQYF.

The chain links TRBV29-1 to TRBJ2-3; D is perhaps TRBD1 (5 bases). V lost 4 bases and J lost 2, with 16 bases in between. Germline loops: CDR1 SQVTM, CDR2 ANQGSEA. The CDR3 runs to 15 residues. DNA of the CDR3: TGCAGCGTTGGCCAGGGAAGTTTTATCACAGATACGCAGTATTTT. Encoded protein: CSVGQGSFITDTQYF.

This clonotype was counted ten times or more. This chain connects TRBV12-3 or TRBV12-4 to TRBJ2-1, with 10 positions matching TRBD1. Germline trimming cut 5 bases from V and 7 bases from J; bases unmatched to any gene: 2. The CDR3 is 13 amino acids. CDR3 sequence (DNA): TGTGCCAGCAGTGGGGGACAGGGGAATGAGCAGTTCTTC. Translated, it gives CASSGGQGNEQFF.

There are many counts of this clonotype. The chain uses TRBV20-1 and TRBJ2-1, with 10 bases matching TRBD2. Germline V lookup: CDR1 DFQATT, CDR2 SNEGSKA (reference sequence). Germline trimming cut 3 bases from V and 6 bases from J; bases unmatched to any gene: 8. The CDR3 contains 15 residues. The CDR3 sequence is CSARTSGRRGNEQFF. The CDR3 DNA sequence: TGCAGTGCTAGGACTAGCGGGCGGAGGGGCAATGAGCAGTTCTTC.

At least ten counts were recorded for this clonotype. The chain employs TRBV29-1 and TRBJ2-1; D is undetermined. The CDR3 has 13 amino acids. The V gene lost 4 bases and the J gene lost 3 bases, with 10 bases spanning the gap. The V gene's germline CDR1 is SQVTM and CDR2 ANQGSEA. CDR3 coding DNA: TGCAGCGTTGGTGGGCGGAACTACAATGAGCAGTTCTTC. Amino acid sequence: CSVGGRNYNEQFF.

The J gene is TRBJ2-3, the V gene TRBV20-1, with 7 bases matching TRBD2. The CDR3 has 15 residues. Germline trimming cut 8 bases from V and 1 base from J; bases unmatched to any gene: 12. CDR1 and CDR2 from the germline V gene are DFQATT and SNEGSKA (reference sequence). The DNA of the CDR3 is TGCAGTCCCCTAGGGCCGGGGGGAGGCACAGATACGCAGTATTTT. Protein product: CSPLGPGGGTDTQYF.

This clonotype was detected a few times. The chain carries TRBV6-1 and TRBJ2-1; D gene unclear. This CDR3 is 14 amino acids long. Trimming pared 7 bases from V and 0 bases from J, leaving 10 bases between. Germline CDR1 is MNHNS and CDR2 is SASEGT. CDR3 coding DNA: TGTGCCAGCATAAGACACTACTCCTACAATGAGCAGTTCTTC. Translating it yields CASIRHYSYNEQFF.

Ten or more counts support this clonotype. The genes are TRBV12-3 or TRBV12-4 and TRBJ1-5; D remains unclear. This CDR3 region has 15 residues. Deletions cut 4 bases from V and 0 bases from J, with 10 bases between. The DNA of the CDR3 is TGTGCCAGCAGTTCAGGTCAATATAGCAATCAGCCCCAGCATTTT. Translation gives CASSSGQYSNQPQHF.

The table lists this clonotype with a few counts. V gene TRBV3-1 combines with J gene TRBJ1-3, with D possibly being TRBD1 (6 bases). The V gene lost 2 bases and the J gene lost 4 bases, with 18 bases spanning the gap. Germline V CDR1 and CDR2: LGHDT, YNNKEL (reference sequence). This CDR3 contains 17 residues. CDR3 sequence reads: CASSQLSGRGSGNTIYF. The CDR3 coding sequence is TGTGCCAGCAGCCAATTATCCGGCAGGGGATCCGGAAACACCATATATTTT. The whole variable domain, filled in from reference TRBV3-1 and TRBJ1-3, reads DTAVSQTPKYLVTQMGNDKSIKCEQNLGHDTMYWYKQDSKKFLKIMFSYNNKELIINETVPNRFSPKSPDKAHLNLHINSLELGDSAVYFCASSQLSGRGSGNTIYFGEGSWLTVV.

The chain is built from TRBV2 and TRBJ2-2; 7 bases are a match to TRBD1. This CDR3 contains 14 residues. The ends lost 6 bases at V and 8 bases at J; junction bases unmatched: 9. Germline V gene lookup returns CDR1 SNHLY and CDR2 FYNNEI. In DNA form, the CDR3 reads TGTGCCAGCAGGCCGGACAGGTCAATGGGGGAGCTGTTTTTT. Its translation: CASRPDRSMGELFF.

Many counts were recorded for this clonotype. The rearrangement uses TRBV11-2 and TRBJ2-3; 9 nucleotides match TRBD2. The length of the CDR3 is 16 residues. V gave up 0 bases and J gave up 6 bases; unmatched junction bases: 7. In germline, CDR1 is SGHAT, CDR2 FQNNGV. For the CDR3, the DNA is TGTGCCAGCAGCTTAGATCTCGGCGGGGGGGCCGATACGCAGTATTTT. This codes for CASSLDLGGGADTQYF.

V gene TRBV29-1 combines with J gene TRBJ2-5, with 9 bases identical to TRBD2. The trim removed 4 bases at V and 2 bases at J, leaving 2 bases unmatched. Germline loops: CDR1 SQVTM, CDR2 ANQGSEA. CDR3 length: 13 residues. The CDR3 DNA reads TGCAGCGTTGGCGGGGGGGGTCAAGAGACCCAGTACTTC. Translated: CSVGGGGQETQYF.

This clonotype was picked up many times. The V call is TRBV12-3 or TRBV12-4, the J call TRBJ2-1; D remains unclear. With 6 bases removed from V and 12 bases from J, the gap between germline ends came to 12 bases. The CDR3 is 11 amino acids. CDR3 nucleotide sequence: TGTGCCAGCAGCCGACTGGGATTGCAGTTCTTC. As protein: CASSRLGLQFF.

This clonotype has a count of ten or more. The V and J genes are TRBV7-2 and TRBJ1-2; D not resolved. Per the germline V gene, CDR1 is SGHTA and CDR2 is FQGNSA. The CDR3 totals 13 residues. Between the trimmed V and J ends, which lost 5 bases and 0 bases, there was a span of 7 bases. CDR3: CASSPLANYGYTF. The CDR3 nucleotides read TGTGCCAGCAGCCCTTTAGCTAACTATGGCTACACCTTC.